This T cell receptor (beta chain) appears in the sequencing data of a study of identical twins. This CDR3 is built from 15 residues. TCRdb called the 5' RACE reads again in MiXCR, with one record for every CDR3 protein. Here the sample spans about 210,000 distinct CDR3 sequences, 9.4% being singletons. The sequencing sample was made of memory (CD45RO+) T cells sorted from blood. This rearrangement joins TRBV21-1 to TRBJ1-5; TRBD1, the table's D call, was not compared with the DNA. TRBV21-1 is noted as a pseudogene. The TCR was taken from a woman between 18 and 29 years old in good health. The CDR3 DNA sequence: TGTGCCAGCAGCAAAGTGTCCCAGCGTAATCAGCCCCAGCATTTT. Translation: CASSKVSQRNQPQHF.